The sequence of this T cell receptor (beta chain) was determined in a study of molecular identifiers for immune sequencing clone quantification. Study summary: Replicates partitioned RNA from around 18,000 or 91,000 naive CD8 cells into five parts, sequencing four. Whole-study results and caveats: Clones that exceeded 20 RNA copies held over 98% of effector molecules, yet under 1% in naive cells.

The CDR3 consists of 10 residues. V lost 1 base, J lost 12 bases, and 4 bases lay in between. The germline gives CDR1 SGHAT, CDR2 FQNNGV. Library preparation followed earlier protocols using designated TCR primers. Each CDR3 protein is one row after TCRdb ran MiXCR on the PCR reads. The sample has about 40,000 distinct CDR3 sequences; approximately 24% are singletons. On this clonotype: Its antigen is as yet unknown. A read error is possible here, since a much larger clone lies one base away.

Specimen: naive CD8+ T cells from blood, with Jurkat cell RNA spiked in. Subset defined: FACS-sorted CD8+CD4-CCR7+CD45RA+ naive T cells. The chain is built from TRBV11-2 and TRBJ2-1; D is unresolved. The sequence was obtained from a human donor in good health. Some libraries in this study had Jurkat cell RNA spiked in. CDR3 sequence reads: CASSLAGQFF. DNA of the CDR3: TGTGCCAGCAGCTTAGCTGGGCAGTTCTTC. Based on the CDR3 plus reference TRBV11-2 and TRBJ2-1, the full variable domain is EAGVAQSPRYKIIEKRQSVAFWCNPISGHATLYWYQQILGQGPKLLIQFQNNGVVDDSQLPKDRFSAERLKGVDSTLKIQPAKLEDSAVYLCASSLAGQFFGPGTRLTVL.